The 13 T cell receptor beta chains listed next were all sequenced from one sample in a study of blood T cell repertoires in COVID-19. Sequencing was performed with immunoSEQ multiplex PCR; in TCRdb, only in-frame clones are kept and a portion is missing. The sample carries about 230,000 clones, around 83% recorded once. The sequenced material came from peripheral blood. These receptors were taken from a woman aged 40 to 50 who had recovered from COVID-19.

The V gene is TRBV28, the J gene TRBJ1-4, with 7 nucleotides matching TRBD1. This CDR3 contains 17 residues. Unmatched junction bases numbered 15, after V lost 10 bases and J lost 1 base. CDR1 and CDR2 from the germline V gene are MDHEN and SYDVKM. The CDR3 protein is CATSRGGQRVTNEKLFF. As DNA, the CDR3 is TGTGCCACCTCACGGGGGGGACAGAGAGTAACTAATGAAAAACTGTTTTTT. The full variable domain, rest sourced from reference TRBV28 and TRBJ1-4, is DVKVTQSSRYLVKRTGEKVFLECVQDMDHENMFWYRQDPGLGLRLIYFSYDVKMKEKGDIPEGYSVSREKKERFSLILESASTNQTSMYLCATSRGGQRVTNEKLFFGSGTQLSVL.

This sequence joins TRBV4-3 and TRBJ1-1, with TRBD1 matching over 9 bases. CDR3 length: 17 amino acids. The germline V gene encodes CDR1 LGHNA and CDR2 YSLEER. Losses at the gene ends were 0 bases for V and 7 bases for J; bases not matched to a gene: 12. The CDR3 protein is CASSQEGQGFLIGEAFF. The CDR3 DNA follows: TGCGCCAGCAGCCAAGAGGGACAGGGTTTTCTAATTGGTGAAGCTTTCTTT.

This clone was observed a few times. This chain connects TRBV5-4 to TRBJ2-6; 8 nucleotides match TRBD1. Per the germline V gene, CDR1 is SGHNT and CDR2 is YYREEE (reference sequence). With 2 bases clipped from V and 2 bases from J, the junction kept 6 bases outside the gene matches. The CDR3 length is 17 residues. This CDR3 reads CASSLNRGWAGANVLTF. The CDR3 nucleotides read TGTGCCAGCAGCTTAAACAGGGGGTGGGCTGGGGCCAACGTCCTGACTTTC. The whole variable domain, remainder taken from reference TRBV5-4 and TRBJ2-6, is ETGVTQSPTHLIKTRGQQVTLRCSSQSGHNTVSWYQQALGQGPQFIFQYYREEENGRGNFPPRFSGLQFPNYSSELNVNALELDDSALYLCASSLNRGWAGANVLTFGAGSRLTVL.

This rearrangement joins TRBV25-1 to TRBJ1-1; no definite D call. The V gene's germline CDR1 is MGHDK and CDR2 SYGVNS. Trimming pared 5 bases from V and 0 bases from J, leaving 7 bases between. The CDR3 contains 13 residues. This CDR3 reads CASSLQMNTEAFF. In nucleotides, the CDR3 is TGTGCCAGCAGTCTGCAGATGAACACTGAAGCTTTCTTT.

The chain links TRBV7-9 to TRBJ1-2; D gene ambiguous. V was shortened by 1 base and J by 6 bases, with 6 bases between the two germline ends. The CDR3 is made up of 12 amino acids. Per germline, CDR1 SEHNR and CDR2 FQNEAQ (reference sequence). CDR3 DNA sequence: TGTGCCAGCAGCTTAGGTCAGAATGGCTACACCTTC. This sequence encodes CASSLGQNGYTF.

The chain is built from TRBV7-9 and TRBJ2-1; 12 bases align to TRBD2. This CDR3 is built from 14 residues. V lost 4 bases to trimming and J lost 9 bases; unmatched junction nucleotides: 4. The V gene's germline CDR1 is SEHNR and CDR2 FQNEAQ (reference sequence). DNA of the CDR3: TGTGCCAGCAGCTCTAGCGGGGGGGGCGCTGAGCAGTTCTTC. As protein: CASSSSGGGAEQFF.

The chain links TRBV28 to TRBJ2-1; TRBD1 matches 7 bases. This CDR3 is 14 amino acids long. V lost 4 bases and J lost 7; bases outside the gene matches: 7. CDR1 and CDR2 from the germline V gene are MDHEN and SYDVKM. The CDR3 coding sequence is TGTGCCAGCAGTTCGGGACAGTACGGGAATGAGCAGTTCTTC. It is translated as CASSSGQYGNEQFF.

The rearrangement links TRBV6-1 to TRBJ2-3; 10 bases agree with TRBD1. The CDR3 extends over 15 amino acids. Germline V gives CDR1 MNHNS, CDR2 SASEGT. Trimming removed 5 bases from V and 1 base from J; junction bases left unmatched: 3. CDR3 sequence: CASSSGQGGTDTQYF. The CDR3 coding sequence is TGTGCCAGCAGTTCTGGACAGGGGGGCACAGATACGCAGTATTTT.

The V gene is TRBV21-1, the J gene TRBJ2-7; the D segment call TRBD1 is taken from the table without a DNA check. TRBV21-1 is classified as a pseudogene. CDR3 length equals 17 residues. CDR3 DNA sequence: TGTGCCAGCAGCAAATTTCACAGGGGAGTTGTGGGTTACGAGCAGTACTTC. The encoded protein is CASSKFHRGVVGYEQYF.

The V gene is TRBV10-3, the J gene TRBJ2-5; the match to TRBD1 covers 7 bases. With 10 bases clipped from V and 1 base from J, the junction kept 9 bases outside the gene matches. The CDR3 is 14 residues long. Germline CDR1 is ENHRY and CDR2 is SYGVKD. The CDR3 loop is CATWDRTFQETQYF. Written as DNA, the CDR3 is TGTGCCACCTGGGACAGAACATTCCAAGAGACCCAGTACTTC.

This rearrangement joins TRBV6-2 or TRBV6-3 to TRBJ2-5; a possible D gene is TRBD1 (5 bases). CDR1 MNHEY and CDR2 SVGEGT come from the germline V gene. There are 14 residues in the CDR3. V gave up 5 bases and J gave up 1 base, with 11 bases separating them. CDR3 in amino acids: CASSGQQFQETQYF. CDR3 DNA: TGTGCCAGCAGTGGACAACAGTTCCAAGAGACCCAGTACTTC.

The gene calls are TRBV9 and TRBJ2-7; maybe TRBD2 (5 bases). The CDR3 spans 14 residues. The germline CDR1 and CDR2 sequences are SGDLS and YYNGEE. V was cut by 4 bases and J by 2 bases, with 13 bases left in between. In DNA, the CDR3 is TGTGCCAGCAGCCCGAGGGCCGAGACCTACGAGCAGTACTTC. Protein sequence: CASSPRAETYEQYF.

The chain uses TRBV28 and TRBJ1-1; D is undetermined. V lost 2 bases to trimming and J lost 0 bases, with 7 bases between them. The CDR3 has 14 amino acids. Germline CDR1 MDHEN, CDR2 SYDVKM. CDR3: CASSLRVLNTEAFF. The CDR3 DNA is TGTGCCAGCAGTTTACGGGTCCTGAACACTGAAGCTTTCTTT.